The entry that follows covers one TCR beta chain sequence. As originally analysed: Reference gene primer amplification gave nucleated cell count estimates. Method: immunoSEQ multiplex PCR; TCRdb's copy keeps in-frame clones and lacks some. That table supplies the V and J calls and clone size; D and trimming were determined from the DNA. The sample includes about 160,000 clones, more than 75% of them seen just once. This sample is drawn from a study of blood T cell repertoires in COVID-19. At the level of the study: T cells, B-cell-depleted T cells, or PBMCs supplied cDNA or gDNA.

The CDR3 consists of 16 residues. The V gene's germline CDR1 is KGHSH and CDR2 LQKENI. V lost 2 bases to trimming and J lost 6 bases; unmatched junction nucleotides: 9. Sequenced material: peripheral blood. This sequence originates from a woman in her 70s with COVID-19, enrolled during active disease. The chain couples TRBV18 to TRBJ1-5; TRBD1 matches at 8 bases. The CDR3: CASSPNSGGLGQPQHF. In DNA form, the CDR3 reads TGTGCCAGCTCACCAAATTCAGGGGGCTTAGGTCAGCCCCAGCATTTT. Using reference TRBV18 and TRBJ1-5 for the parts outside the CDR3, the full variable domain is NAGVMQNPRHLVRRRGQEARLRCSPMKGHSHVYWYRQLPEEGLKFMVYLQKENIIDESGMPKERFSAEFPKEGPSILRIQQVVRGDSAAYFCASSPNSGGLGQPQHFGDGTRLSIL.